Listed below are T cell receptor beta chains from one sample, sequenced in a study of blood T cell repertoires in COVID-19. Only in-frame clones appear in the TCRdb table, and some are missing; sequencing was by immunoSEQ multiplex PCR. The data contain about 92,000 clones, over 75% of them seen just once; the ten biggest clones take up more than 15%. Sequencing input: peripheral blood. The source is a woman older than 75 with active or convalescent COVID-19. The CDR3 runs from the conserved cysteine through the conserved F or W.

V | CDR3
TRBV5-1 | CASSLIPSDSNEQFF
TRBV7-2 | CASSLDRDSESYNEQFF
TRBV7-2 | CASSPTSGYTGELFF
TRBV11-2 | CASSLGGLFNEQFF
TRBV30 | CAWRIQGNEKLFF
TRBV19 | CASKLGGYSNQPQHF
TRBV19 | CASSILGGAAYEQYF
TRBV10-3 | CAISDLERLAGAPPGEQYF
TRBV5-1 | CASSLQGGLVEETQYF
TRBV15 | CATSRNGQAAYEQYF
TRBV7-8 | CASSLGLELLEQYF
TRBV28 | CASSFPGTANTGELFF
TRBV3-1/TRBV3-2 | CASSQSGGNTEAFF
TRBV5-1 | CASSLVGTGGTDNEQFF
TRBV29-1 | CSVVGLGQGLLGEQFF
TRBV5-1 | CASSPEYGDRMYEQYF
TRBV13 | CASSSGQGFDEQYF
TRBV29-1 | CSVEGQAGEYEQYF
TRBV12-3/TRBV12-4 | CASKRRQNTEAFF
TRBV5-6 | CASSLGLTQYF
TRBV6-5 | CASSYSSGGFYEQYF
TRBV3-1/TRBV3-2 | CASRETGSGNSPLHF
TRBV5-6 | CASSFVGTGTDTQYF
TRBV3-1/TRBV3-2 | CASSRTVYEQYF
TRBV10-3 | CATQTGARNQPQHF
TRBV19 | CASSRLQGSNQPQHF
TRBV20-1 | CSASRREWNEQFF
TRBV7-2 | CASSYTGNYGYTF
TRBV28 | CASSTGGGGSYNEQFF
TRBV11-2 | CASSWTSGTYNEQFF
TRBV29-1 | CSVEGQIQETQYF
TRBV27 | CASSRTERYGYTF
TRBV14 | CASSPGSFTEAFF
TRBV6-4 | CASSSGSLGTGELFF
TRBV18 | CASSSGPTNTGELFF
TRBV23-1 | CASSQSAGGAGAFF
TRBV27 | CASREREETQYF
TRBV15 | CATSTGQNTEAFF
TRBV19 | CASSLLAVTDTQYF
TRBV6-6 | CASSYLQGAGGGYTF
TRBV19 | CASSLGLAGASSTDTQYF
TRBV2 | CATRLGQSGAGELFF
TRBV28 | CASSSAGGSTGELFF
TRBV2 | CASSSQGLSGNTIYF
TRBV11-3 | CASSIASGRDTQYF
TRBV28 | CASTDRANYGYTF
TRBV6-5 | CASEHRNQETQYF
TRBV7-2 | CASSSDGPGETQYF